This T cell receptor beta chain is from a study of Graves' ophthalmopathy and Graves' hyperthyroidism. Whole-study findings and limits: Ophthalmopathy progression cases were predicted by the model with 70.59% sensitivity and about 72% specificity.

Amplification from RNA transcripts yielded the TCR beta CDR3 regions. HTBI primers were employed in first-round RT-PCR, then a second-round multiplex PCR followed. TCRdb reanalysed the multiplex PCR reads using MiXCR and keeps one entry per CDR3 protein. The repertoire holds about 340,000 distinct CDR3 sequences, with 15% to 20% as singletons. This clonotype was found many times. Its antigen is not known. Germline V gene data show CDR1 as SGHTA and CDR2 as FQGNSA. The CDR3 loop spans 14 amino acids. The V end was cut by 5 bases, the J end by 6 bases, with 13 bases between. The chain is built from TRBV7-2 and TRBJ2-2; D is perhaps TRBD2 (5 bases). Sequencing was carried out using peripheral blood. The TCR sequence derives from an adult man with Graves' ophthalmopathy. The CDR3 DNA reads TGTGCCAGCAGCGTATGGACTTCCTCCGGGGAGCTGTTTTTT. Encoded protein: CASSVWTSSGELFF.